The T cell receptor (beta chain) under discussion was sequenced for a study of cytomegalovirus exposure and HLA in healthy donors. Study in general: Genotyping showed 81% of some 400 donors falling in the Caucasian-associated ancestry cluster. Overall study results and limits: Further analysis, carried out later, found HLA-associated TCR beta chains more clonally expanded than equally common other chains. Later work associated roughly 17,000 TCR beta sequences with HLA alleles at 0.05 false discovery rate.

Healthy bone marrow donors made up the cohort. This clone was counted once. Antigen: not known. The V gene's germline CDR1 is SGHTS and CDR2 YDEGEE. Trimming cost V 0 bases and J 1 base; bases outside gene matches: 4. The CDR3 has 16 amino acids. In the PCR, 60 Vbeta and 13 Jbeta primers were used. Clones were read by immunoSEQ multiplex PCR, and TCRdb kept only the in-frame ones, dropping some. Of 45,000 to 65,000 clones listed, roughly 85% are singletons. The V gene is TRBV5-8, the J gene TRBJ1-5; 7 bases line up with TRBD1. The TCR sequence derives from a man under 40 in good health and CMV-seronegative. Material: PBMCs. The CDR3 is CASSLGWGQSNQPQHF. CDR3 bases: TGTGCCAGCAGCTTGGGGTGGGGACAGAGCAATCAGCCCCAGCATTTT.